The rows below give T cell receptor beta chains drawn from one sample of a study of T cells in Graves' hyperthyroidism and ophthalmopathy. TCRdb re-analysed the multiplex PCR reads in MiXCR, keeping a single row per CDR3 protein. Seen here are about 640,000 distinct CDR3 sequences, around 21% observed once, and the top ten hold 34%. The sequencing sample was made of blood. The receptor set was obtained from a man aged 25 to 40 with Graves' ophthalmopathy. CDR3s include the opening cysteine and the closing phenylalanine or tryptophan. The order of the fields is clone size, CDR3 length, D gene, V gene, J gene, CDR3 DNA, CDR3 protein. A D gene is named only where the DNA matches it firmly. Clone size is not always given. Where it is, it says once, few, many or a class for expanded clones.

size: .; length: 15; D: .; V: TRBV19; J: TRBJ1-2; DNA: TGTGCCAGTAGTATAGGGTTAAGTTCGGCTTATGGCTACACCTTC; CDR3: CASSIGLSSAYGYTF
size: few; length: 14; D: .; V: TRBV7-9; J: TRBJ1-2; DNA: TGTGCCAGCAGTCCTCCAAGCTCTAACTATGGCTACACCTTC; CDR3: CASSPPSSNYGYTF
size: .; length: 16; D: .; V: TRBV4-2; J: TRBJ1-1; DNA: TGTGCCAGCAGCCAAGTCCGACCTGGGACGGCAGCTGAAGCTTTCTTT; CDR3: CASSQVRPGTAAEAFF
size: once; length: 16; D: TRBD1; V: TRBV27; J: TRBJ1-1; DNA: TGTGCCAGCAGTCCACGGACAGGGGGCAGGGGCACTGAAGCTTTCTTT; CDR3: CASSPRTGGRGTEAFF
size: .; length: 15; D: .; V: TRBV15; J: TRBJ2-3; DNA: TGTGCCACCAGCAGAGTTTACAGGCGCACAGATACGCAGTATTTT; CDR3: CATSRVYRRTDTQYF
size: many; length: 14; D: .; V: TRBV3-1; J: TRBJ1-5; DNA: TGTGCCAGCAGCCAAGAACCAGGGATCCAGCCCCAGCATTTT; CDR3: CASSQEPGIQPQHF
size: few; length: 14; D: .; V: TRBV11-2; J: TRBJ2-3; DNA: TGTGCCAGCACCCCTAGGTATAGCACAGATACGCAGTATTTT; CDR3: CASTPRYSTDTQYF
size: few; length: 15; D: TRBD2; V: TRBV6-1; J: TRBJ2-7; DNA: TGTGCCAGCAGCCCGCCCGGGACTAGCCGCCACGAGCAGTACTTC; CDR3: CASSPPGTSRHEQYF
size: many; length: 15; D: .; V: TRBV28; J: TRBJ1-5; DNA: TGTGCCAGCAGTTTAACGGGGGCGCTGGCTCAGCCCCAGCATTTT; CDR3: CASSLTGALAQPQHF
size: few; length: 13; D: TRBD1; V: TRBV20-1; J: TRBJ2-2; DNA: TGCAGTGCCCGGGACAGGAGGACCGGGGAGCTGTTTTTT; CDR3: CSARDRRTGELFF
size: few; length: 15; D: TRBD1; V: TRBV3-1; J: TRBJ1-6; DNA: TGTGCCAGCAGCCAAACAGGGGCGAGGAATTCACCCCTCCACTTT; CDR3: CASSQTGARNSPLHF
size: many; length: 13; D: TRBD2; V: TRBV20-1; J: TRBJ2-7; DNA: TGCAGTGCTCCAGGGACTAGCGCCTACGAGCAGTACTTC; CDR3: CSAPGTSAYEQYF
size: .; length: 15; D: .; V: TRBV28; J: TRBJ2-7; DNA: TGTGTCAGCACCACCCCCGGGACATTCTCCTACGAGCAGTACTTC; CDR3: CVSTTPGTFSYEQYF
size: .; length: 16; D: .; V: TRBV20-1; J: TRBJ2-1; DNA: TGCAGTGCCCCAGACGTCGAGCGGCCAGCCTACAATGAGCAGTTCTTC; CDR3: CSAPDVERPAYNEQFF
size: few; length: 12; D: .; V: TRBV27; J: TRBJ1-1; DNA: TGTGCCAGCGGGGCGGGGGGCACTGAAGCTTTCTTT; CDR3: CASGAGGTEAFF
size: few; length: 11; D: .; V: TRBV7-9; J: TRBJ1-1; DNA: TGTGCCAGCCGAAGGGGGGGGCGAGCTTTCTTT; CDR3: CASRRGGRAFF
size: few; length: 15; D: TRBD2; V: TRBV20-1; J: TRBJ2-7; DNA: TGCAGTGCTAGAGACGTGGGACTAGCGGCCTACGAGCAGTACTTC; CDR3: CSARDVGLAAYEQYF
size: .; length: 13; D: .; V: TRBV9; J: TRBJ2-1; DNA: TGTGCCAGCAGCGTAGGTGGGACGGAACAGCAGTTCTTC; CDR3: CASSVGGTEQQFF